The rows below give T cell receptor beta chains drawn from one sample of a study of shared clonotypes between healthy human individuals. Some clones are missing from TCRdb's copy, which holds only in-frame ones; the method was immunoSEQ multiplex PCR. The data show approximately 2.1 million clones, just over 90% seen once. Sequenced: naive CD4+ T cells from PBMCs. The receptor source for this set is a man between 18 and 29 years old in good health. Some clones in this sample may be carry-over from other donors' samples. Each CDR3 is given with its conserved first and last residue. Fields, in order: CDR3 DNA, CDR3 protein, V gene, D gene, J gene. A D gene is named only where the DNA matches it firmly.

CDR3 DNA: TGCGCCAGCAGCCAAAAAGTCGCAGATACGCAGTATTTT
CDR3 protein: CASSQKVADTQYF
V gene: TRBV4-1
D gene: .
J gene: TRBJ2-3

CDR3 DNA: TGTGCCAGTAGCCACCGAACCGACAGGGGTGCCGAGCAGTACTTC
CDR3 protein: CASSHRTDRGAEQYF
V gene: TRBV19
D gene: TRBD1
J gene: TRBJ2-7

CDR3 DNA: TGTGCCAGCAGCCTAGCGCATGCAGATACGCAGTATTTT
CDR3 protein: CASSLAHADTQYF
V gene: TRBV7-2
D gene: .
J gene: TRBJ2-3

CDR3 DNA: TGTGCCAGCAGCAAAATGGAGGGGTCGGGGGGCAATCAGCCCCAGCATTTT
CDR3 protein: CASSKMEGSGGNQPQHF
V gene: TRBV7-8
D gene: .
J gene: TRBJ1-5

CDR3 DNA: TGTGCCAGTAGTATAGGACAGGGCTGGCAGCCCCAGCATTTT
CDR3 protein: CASSIGQGWQPQHF
V gene: TRBV19
D gene: TRBD1
J gene: TRBJ1-5

CDR3 DNA: TGTGCCAGCAGCCCCTTATTGGGGGGAGGGGAGCTGTTTTTT
CDR3 protein: CASSPLLGGGELFF
V gene: TRBV9
D gene: .
J gene: TRBJ2-2

CDR3 DNA: TGTGCCATCAGTGCAATTGGGATCACCGGGGAGCTGTTTTTT
CDR3 protein: CAISAIGITGELFF
V gene: TRBV10-3
D gene: .
J gene: TRBJ2-2

CDR3 DNA: TGTGCCAGCAGCTACCGCCAAGATATTGAAAAACTGTTTTTT
CDR3 protein: CASSYRQDIEKLFF
V gene: TRBV7-9
D gene: .
J gene: TRBJ1-4

CDR3 DNA: TGTGCCACCAGCAGGACCACAGGGGGCTCTGGAAACACCATATATTTT
CDR3 protein: CATSRTTGGSGNTIYF
V gene: TRBV15
D gene: TRBD1
J gene: TRBJ1-3

CDR3 DNA: TGTGCCAGCTCACCAGGACTAGCGGGAGTGCTTCAAGAGACCCAGTACTTC
CDR3 protein: CASSPGLAGVLQETQYF
V gene: TRBV18
D gene: TRBD2
J gene: TRBJ2-5

CDR3 DNA: TGTGCCAGCCTTACCGAGGGTTTCTCCAATCAGCCCCAGCATTTT
CDR3 protein: CASLTEGFSNQPQHF
V gene: TRBV19
D gene: .
J gene: TRBJ1-5